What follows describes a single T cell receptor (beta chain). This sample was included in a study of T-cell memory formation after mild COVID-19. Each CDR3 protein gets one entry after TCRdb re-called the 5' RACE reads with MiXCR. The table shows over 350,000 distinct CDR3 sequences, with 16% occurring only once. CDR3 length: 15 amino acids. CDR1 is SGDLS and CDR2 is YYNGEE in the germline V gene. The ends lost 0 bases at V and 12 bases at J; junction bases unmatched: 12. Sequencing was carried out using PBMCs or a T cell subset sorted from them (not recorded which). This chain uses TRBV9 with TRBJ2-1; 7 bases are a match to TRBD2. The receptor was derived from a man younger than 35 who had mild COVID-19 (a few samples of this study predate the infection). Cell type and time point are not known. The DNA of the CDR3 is TGTGCCAGCAGCGTAGGTGAGGAGGCCGGGGGGAGGCAGTTCTTC. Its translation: CASSVGEEAGGRQFF.